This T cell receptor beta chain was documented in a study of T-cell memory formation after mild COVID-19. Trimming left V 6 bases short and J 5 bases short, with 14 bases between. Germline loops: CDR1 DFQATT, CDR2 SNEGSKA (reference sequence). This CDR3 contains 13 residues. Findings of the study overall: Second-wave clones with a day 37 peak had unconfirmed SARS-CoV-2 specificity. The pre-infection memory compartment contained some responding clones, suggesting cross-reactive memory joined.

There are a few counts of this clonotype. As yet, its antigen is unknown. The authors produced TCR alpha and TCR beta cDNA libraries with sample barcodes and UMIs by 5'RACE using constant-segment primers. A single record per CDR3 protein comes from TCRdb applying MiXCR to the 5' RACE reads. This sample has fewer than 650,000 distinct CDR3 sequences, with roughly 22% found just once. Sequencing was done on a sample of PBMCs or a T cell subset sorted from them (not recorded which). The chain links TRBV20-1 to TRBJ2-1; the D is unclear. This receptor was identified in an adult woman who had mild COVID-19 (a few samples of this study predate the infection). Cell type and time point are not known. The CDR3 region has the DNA TGCAGTGCCCTCGTCGGCGGCGACAATGAGCAGTTCTTC. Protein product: CSALVGGDNEQFF.